The entry that follows covers one T cell receptor beta chain sequence. These data are taken from a study of shared clonotypes between healthy human individuals. V was pared by 2 bases and J by 8 bases, with 13 bases between. Germline loops: CDR1 LNHDA, CDR2 SQIVND (reference sequence). The CDR3 is 14 residues long. Clones were sequenced by immunoSEQ multiplex PCR, and TCRdb holds only the in-frame ones, with some missing. The sample lists about 2.4 million clones, just over 90% occurring once. The study drew its donors from healthy HIV-negative adults without recent acute infections or vaccinations. The specimen sequenced was naive CD4+ T cells sorted from blood. The subset was: CD45RA+ positively selected. The TCR comes from a man aged 18 to 30 in good health. This rearrangement joins TRBV19 to TRBJ2-1; possibly TRBD1 for D (5 bases). CDR3 coding DNA: TGTGCCAGTAGTATATTGGGGCCTAGTGATGAGCAGTTCTTC. Encoded protein: CASSILGPSDEQFF.